The 24 T cell receptor beta chains presented below share a single source sample, sequenced in a study of shared clonotypes between healthy human individuals. Naive CD8 cells lacked CD45RO, underwent positive selection for CCR7 and left out terminally differentiated effector memory CD45RA+ cells. Libraries were prepared by immunoSEQ multiplex PCR; TCRdb keeps only in-frame clonotypes and omits some of them. In the table there are about 2.1 million clones, over 85% of which are singletons. The sample comprised naive CD8+ T cells from PBMCs. The receptors come from a man younger than 35 in good health. Some clones in this sample may be carry-over from other donors' samples.

CDR3 DNA: TGCAGCGATACCTGTCCGGGACAGAAGATGCCCCGTGACGCTTTCTTT. Its protein is CSDTCPGQKMPRDAFF. The chain employs TRBV29-1 and TRBJ1-1; 7 bases are a match to TRBD1. Germline V CDR1 and CDR2: SQVTM, ANQGSEA. The CDR3 runs 16 residues. The J segment lost 11 bases and the V segment lost 7 bases, leaving 25 bases of the junction unmatched.

This chain joins TRBV11-2 and TRBJ2-7; no clear D. V was pared by 5 bases and J by 2 bases, with 16 bases between. From germline, CDR1 is SGHAT and CDR2 FQNNGV. CDR3 length: 15 residues. The CDR3, as DNA: TGTGCCAGCAGCGTAGGCCCCCCGCCCACCTACGAGCAGTACTTC. Amino acid sequence: CASSVGPPPTYEQYF.

The table lists this clone with a count of one. The genes are TRBV4-1 and TRBJ1-1; D call uncertain. V dropped 1 base and J dropped 2 bases, with 11 bases sitting between them. Germline-derived CDR1 and CDR2 are MGHRA and YSYEKL. This CDR3 spans 15 amino acids. CDR3 sequence: CASSQVVGSNTEAFF. As DNA, the CDR3 is TGCGCCAGCAGCCAAGTAGTAGGGTCAAACACTGAAGCTTTCTTT.

This chain links TRBV6-5 with TRBJ2-2; no clear D. The CDR3 runs 10 residues. Germline V gene data show CDR1 as MNHEY and CDR2 as SVGAGI. V was clipped by 4 bases and J by 7 bases, with 1 base between them. As DNA, the CDR3 is TGTGCCAGCAGTTTCGGGGAGCTGTTTTTT. This encodes CASSFGELFF.

The rearrangement links TRBV6-1 to TRBJ1-5; D gene ambiguous. Germline V gene data show CDR1 as MNHNS and CDR2 as SASEGT. This CDR3 is built from 16 residues. V dropped 0 bases and J dropped 4 bases, with 13 bases sitting between them. The CDR3: CASSEALERRNQPQHF. The CDR3, as DNA: TGTGCCAGCAGTGAAGCTTTGGAGAGAAGAAATCAGCCCCAGCATTTT.

The CDR3 loop is CASSPGKVPRTDTQYF. The CDR3 DNA is TGTGCCAGCAGCCCCGGGAAGGTTCCGCGCACAGATACGCAGTATTTT. This chain uses TRBV7-9 with TRBJ2-3; possible D gene TRBD2, 5 bases. The CDR3 sequence is 16 residues long. Trimming shortened V by 5 bases and J by 1 base, and 16 bases separated the two germline ends. The germline CDR1 and CDR2 sequences are SEHNR and FQNEAQ (reference sequence).

This clone has just one count. The chain carries TRBV7-9 and TRBJ2-1; 14 bases agree with TRBD2. The CDR3 spans 19 residues. The V gene's germline CDR1 is SEHNR and CDR2 FQNEAQ (reference sequence). After removal of 4 bases from V and 2 bases from J, the junction contained 10 bases not matched to a gene. The CDR3 loop is CASSSGTSGSWGTYNEQFF. In DNA form, the CDR3 reads TGTGCCAGCAGCTCCGGGACTAGCGGGAGTTGGGGGACCTACAATGAGCAGTTCTTC. The variable domain in full, with the rest retrieved from reference TRBV7-9 and TRBJ2-1, is DTGVSQNPRHKITKRGQNVTFRCDPISEHNRLYWYRQTLGQGPEFLTYFQNEAQLEKSRLLSDRFSAERPKGSFSTLEIQRTEQGDSAMYLCASSSGTSGSWGTYNEQFFGPGTRLTVL.

The chain has TRBV10-2 and TRBJ2-7; 8 positions match TRBD2. V dropped 6 bases and J dropped 5; count of bases not matched to a gene: 15. Germline CDR1 WSHSY, CDR2 SAAADI. The CDR3 has 16 residues. The CDR3 sequence is CASSPPGGALKDEQYF. CDR3 coding DNA: TGCGCCAGCAGCCCACCGGGGGGGGCGCTTAAGGACGAGCAGTACTTC.

The chain uses TRBV7-9 and TRBJ2-6; D might be TRBD1 or TRBD2, each matching 5 bases. CDR1 SEHNR and CDR2 FQNEAQ come from the germline V gene (reference sequence). The CDR3 loop spans 18 amino acids. Trimming cost V 1 base and J 3 bases, with 16 bases left between them. As DNA, the CDR3 is TGTGCCAGCAGCTTAGGGGCAGGGAGCGCCTATGGGGCCAACGTCCTGACTTTC. This sequence encodes CASSLGAGSAYGANVLTF.

On this clone: The sample carries other DNA sequences with the same CDR3. The rearrangement joins TRBV9 to TRBJ2-3; TRBD2 matches at 7 bases. Germline CDR1 is SGDLS and CDR2 is YYNGEE. V trimming: 0 bases; J trimming: 0 bases; junction bases outside the gene matches: 4. The CDR3 has 16 residues. The CDR3 spells CASSVGASGSTDTQYF. DNA of the CDR3: TGTGCCAGCAGCGTAGGGGCTAGCGGAAGCACAGATACGCAGTATTTT. The full variable domain, its missing parts supplied by reference TRBV9 and TRBJ2-3, is DSGVTQTPKHLITATGQRVTLRCSPRSGDLSVYWYQQSLDQGLQFLIQYYNGEERAKGNILERFSAQQFPDLHSELNLSSLELGDSALYFCASSVGASGSTDTQYFGPGTRLTVL.

This sequence joins TRBV5-1 and TRBJ2-3; tentative D call: TRBD2 (6 bases). Germline CDR1 and CDR2: SGHRS and YFSETQ. CDR3 length equals 15 residues. Trimming cost V 3 bases and J 2 bases, with 13 bases left between them. The CDR3 protein is CASSWRAEFTDTQYF. Here the CDR3 DNA reads TGCGCCAGCAGCTGGAGGGCGGAGTTCACAGATACGCAGTATTTT.

The chain is built from TRBV23-1 and TRBJ1-3; TRBD1 might be the D (6 bases). Being an ORF, TRBV23-1 has a function that is uncertain. V gave up 0 bases and J gave up 4 bases, with 22 bases separating them. CDR3 size: 19 residues. The CDR3 DNA is TGCGCCAGCAGTCAATCCAGAGACAGGTTCAAGGCGAGGGGAAACACCATATATTTT. Translated, it gives CASSQSRDRFKARGNTIYF.

The rearrangement links TRBV28 to TRBJ2-3; 14 bases align to TRBD2. Germline CDR1 reads MDHEN; CDR2 reads SYDVKM. The CDR3 length is 17 residues. V dropped 5 bases and J dropped 5; count of bases not matched to a gene: 9. Here the CDR3 reads CASSIPGLAGEIDTQYF. CDR3 coding DNA: TGTGCCAGCAGTATTCCGGGACTAGCGGGAGAAATAGATACGCAGTATTTT.

V usage is TRBV9 and J usage is TRBJ1-2; D gene ambiguous. CDR1 SGDLS and CDR2 YYNGEE come from the germline V gene. This CDR3 is built from 15 residues. The V end was cut by 0 bases, the J end by 4 bases, with 13 bases between. The CDR3 is CASSVAVLASYGYTF. The CDR3 DNA reads TGTGCCAGCAGCGTAGCCGTCCTAGCGTCCTATGGCTACACCTTC.

The V call is TRBV15, the J call TRBJ2-1; D uncertain. The CDR3 length is 13 residues. Trimming pared 3 bases from V and 7 bases from J, leaving 10 bases between. Germline V gives CDR1 LNHNV, CDR2 YYDKDF (reference sequence). CDR3 bases: TGTGCCACCAGCAGTGAAAACCGAAATGAGCAGTTCTTC. This gives the protein CATSSENRNEQFF.

The V gene is TRBV29-1, the J gene TRBJ1-1; 7 bases line up with TRBD1. Germline V lookup: CDR1 SQVTM, CDR2 ANQGSEA. The CDR3 covers 12 residues. V trimming: 7 bases; J trimming: 3 bases; junction bases outside the gene matches: 5. The CDR3 nucleotides are TGCAGCGGGGGGGACAGCGACACTGAAGCTTTCTTT. This gives the protein CSGGDSDTEAFF.

CDR3 sequence reads: CASRYLRSSYNEQFF. The CDR3 bases are TGTGCCAGCAGGTACCTCCGAAGCTCCTACAATGAGCAGTTCTTC. This chain connects TRBV28 to TRBJ2-1; D not certain. V was cut by 6 bases and J by 0 bases, with 12 bases left in between. The CDR3 consists of 15 residues. CDR1 is MDHEN, CDR2 SYDVKM, per germline. The complete variable domain, with remaining parts taken from reference TRBV28 and TRBJ2-1, reads DVKVTQSSRYLVKRTGEKVFLECVQDMDHENMFWYRQDPGLGLRLIYFSYDVKMKEKGDIPEGYSVSREKKERFSLILESASTNQTSMYLCASRYLRSSYNEQFFGPGTRLTVL.

The J gene is TRBJ2-7, the V gene TRBV29-1; D uncertain. V lost 7 bases and J lost 2, with 9 bases in between. From germline, CDR1 is SQVTM and CDR2 ANQGSEA. The CDR3 is made up of 11 amino acids. CDR3 sequence reads: CSGLEAYEQYF. CDR3 DNA sequence: TGCAGCGGTCTAGAAGCCTACGAGCAGTACTTC.

The gene calls are TRBV30 and TRBJ1-1; D unclear. The germline V gene encodes CDR1 GTSNPN and CDR2 SVGIG (reference sequence). The CDR3 length is 12 residues. V was pared by 4 bases and J by 4 bases, with 10 bases between. CDR3 residues: CAWIVSPTEAFF. As DNA, the CDR3 is TGTGCCTGGATCGTCAGTCCCACTGAAGCTTTCTTT.

This sequence joins TRBV10-3 and TRBJ1-3, with D perhaps TRBD1 (5 bases). In germline, CDR1 is ENHRY, CDR2 SYGVKD. Trimming cost V 6 bases and J 13 bases, with 19 bases left between them. This CDR3 comprises 13 residues. DNA for the CDR3: TGTGCCATCAGGGCACCCGGGGCAGAGCCAATATATTTT. It specifies CAIRAPGAEPIYF.

The CDR3 sequence: CASSRESEEGLAKNIQYF. The CDR3 DNA reads as TGTGCCAGCAGCCGCGAGTCGGAGGAGGGTCTAGCCAAAAACATTCAGTACTTC. V gene TRBV7-8 combines with J gene TRBJ2-4; tentative D call: TRBD2 (6 bases). Germline V gene lookup returns CDR1 SGHVS and CDR2 FQNEAQ. V was trimmed by 5 bases and J by 0 bases, leaving 20 bases between them. This CDR3 spans 18 amino acids.

The chain has TRBV30 and TRBJ1-2; D gene uncertain. Germline CDR1 and CDR2: GTSNPN and SVGIG (reference sequence). The CDR3 spans 15 residues. Trimming stripped 3 bases from V and 2 bases from J, with 16 bases between. The CDR3 loop is CAWRSPSGGNYGYTF. CDR3 DNA: TGTGCCTGGAGAAGTCCCAGCGGAGGGAACTATGGCTACACCTTC.

The V and J genes are TRBV5-6 and TRBJ2-7; D uncertain. The CDR3 contains 14 residues. V lost 0 bases to trimming and J lost 2 bases, with 9 bases between them. CDR1 SGHDT and CDR2 YYEEEE come from the germline V gene. The CDR3 sequence is CASSLDSWTYEQYF. The DNA of the CDR3 is TGTGCCAGCAGCTTGGACAGTTGGACCTACGAGCAGTACTTC.

As to this clone: This may stem from a read error, because a much larger clone lies one nucleotide away. The same CDR3 also results from other DNA sequences found in this sample. V usage is TRBV27 and J usage is TRBJ2-3; 8 nucleotides match TRBD2. Looked up from germline, CDR1 is MNHEY and CDR2 is SMNVEV (reference sequence). Losses at the gene ends were 3 bases for V and 0 bases for J; bases not matched to a gene: 2. The CDR3 contains 15 residues. CDR3 loop: CASSFSSGSTDTQYF. The CDR3 region has the DNA TGTGCCAGCAGTTTCTCTAGCGGGAGCACAGATACGCAGTATTTT.